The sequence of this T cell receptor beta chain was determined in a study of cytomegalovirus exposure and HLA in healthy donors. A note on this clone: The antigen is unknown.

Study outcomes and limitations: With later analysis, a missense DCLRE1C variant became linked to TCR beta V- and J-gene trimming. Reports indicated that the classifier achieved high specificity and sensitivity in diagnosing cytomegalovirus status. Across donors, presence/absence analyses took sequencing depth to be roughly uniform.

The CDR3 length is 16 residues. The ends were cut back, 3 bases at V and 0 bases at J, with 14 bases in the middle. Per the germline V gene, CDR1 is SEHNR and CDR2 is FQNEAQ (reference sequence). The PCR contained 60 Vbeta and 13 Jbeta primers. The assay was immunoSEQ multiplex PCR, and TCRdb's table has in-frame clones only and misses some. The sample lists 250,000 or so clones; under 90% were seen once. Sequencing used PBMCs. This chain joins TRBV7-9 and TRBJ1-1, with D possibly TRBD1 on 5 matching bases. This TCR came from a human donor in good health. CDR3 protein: CASSLIRDSVNTEAFF. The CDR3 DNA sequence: TGTGCCAGCAGCTTGATCAGGGACTCGGTGAACACTGAAGCTTTCTTT.